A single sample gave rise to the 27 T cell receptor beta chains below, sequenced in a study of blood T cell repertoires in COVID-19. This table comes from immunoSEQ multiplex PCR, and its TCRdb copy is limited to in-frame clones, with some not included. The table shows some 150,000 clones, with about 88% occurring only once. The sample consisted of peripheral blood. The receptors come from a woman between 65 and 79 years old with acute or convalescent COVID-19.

The CDR3 reads CASSQVVAGGPGWSGETQYF. Written as DNA, the CDR3 is TGTGCCAGCAGCCAAGTAGTGGCGGGGGGGCCCGGATGGAGTGGGGAGACCCAGTACTTC. The chain carries TRBV3-1 (or the pseudogene TRBV3-2) and TRBJ2-5, with 9 nucleotides matching TRBD2. This CDR3 spans 20 amino acids. The J segment lost 5 bases and the V segment lost 1 base, leaving 20 bases of the junction unmatched. The germline V gene encodes CDR1 LGHDT and CDR2 YNNKEL (reference sequence).

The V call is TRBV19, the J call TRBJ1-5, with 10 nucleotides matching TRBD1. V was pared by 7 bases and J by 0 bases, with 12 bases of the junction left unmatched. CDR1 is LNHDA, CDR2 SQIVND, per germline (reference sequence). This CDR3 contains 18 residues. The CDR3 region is CASTKRGQGDYSNQPQHF. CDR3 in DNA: TGTGCCAGTACCAAACGTGGACAGGGGGATTATAGCAATCAGCCCCAGCATTTT.

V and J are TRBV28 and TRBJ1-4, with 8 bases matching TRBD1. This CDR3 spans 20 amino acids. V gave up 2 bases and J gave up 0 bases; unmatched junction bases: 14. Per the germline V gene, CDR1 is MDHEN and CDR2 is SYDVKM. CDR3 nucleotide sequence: TGTGCCAGCAGTTTACCCAGAGGACAGGGAGGGGACCCAACTAATGAAAAACTGTTTTTT. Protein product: CASSLPRGQGGDPTNEKLFF.

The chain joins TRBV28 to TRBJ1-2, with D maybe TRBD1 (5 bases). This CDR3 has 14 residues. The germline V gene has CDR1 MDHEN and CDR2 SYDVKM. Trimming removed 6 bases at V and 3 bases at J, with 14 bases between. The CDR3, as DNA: TGTGCCAGCAGACAGGCAAGGGGCTACTATGGCTACACCTTC. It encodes CASRQARGYYGYTF.

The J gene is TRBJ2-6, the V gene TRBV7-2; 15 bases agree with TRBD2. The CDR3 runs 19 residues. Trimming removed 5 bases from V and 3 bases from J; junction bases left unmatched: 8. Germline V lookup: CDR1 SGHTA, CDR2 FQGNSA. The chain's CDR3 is CASSLRTSGGARGANVLTF. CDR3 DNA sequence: TGTGCCAGCAGCCTCAGGACTAGCGGGGGGGCCCGTGGGGCCAACGTCCTGACTTTC.

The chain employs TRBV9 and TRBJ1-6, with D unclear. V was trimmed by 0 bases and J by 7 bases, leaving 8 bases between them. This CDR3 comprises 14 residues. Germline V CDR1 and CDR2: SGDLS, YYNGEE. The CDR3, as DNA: TGTGCCAGCAGCGTAGCTCCCGCGAATTCACCCCTCCACTTT. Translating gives CASSVAPANSPLHF.

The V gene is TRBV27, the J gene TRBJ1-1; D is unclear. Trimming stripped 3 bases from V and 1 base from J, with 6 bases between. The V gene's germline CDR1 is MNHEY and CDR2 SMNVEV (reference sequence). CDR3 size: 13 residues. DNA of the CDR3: TGTGCCAGCAGTTTGGCAGGGAACACTGAAGCTTTCTTT. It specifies CASSLAGNTEAFF.

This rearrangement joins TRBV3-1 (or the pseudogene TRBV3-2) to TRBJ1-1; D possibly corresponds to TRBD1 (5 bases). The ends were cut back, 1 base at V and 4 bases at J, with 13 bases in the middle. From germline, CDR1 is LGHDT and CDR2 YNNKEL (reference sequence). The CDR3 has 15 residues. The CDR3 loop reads CASSQGGGGITEAFF. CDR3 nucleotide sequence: TGTGCCAGCAGCCAAGGTGGCGGGGGAATCACTGAAGCTTTCTTT.

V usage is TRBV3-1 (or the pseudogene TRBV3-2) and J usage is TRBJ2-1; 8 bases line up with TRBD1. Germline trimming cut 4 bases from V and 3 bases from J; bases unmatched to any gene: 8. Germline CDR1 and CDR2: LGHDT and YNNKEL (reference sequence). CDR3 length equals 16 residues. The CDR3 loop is CASSLRPGGHYNEQFF. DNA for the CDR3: TGTGCCAGCAGCCTACGGCCAGGGGGCCACTACAATGAGCAGTTCTTC.

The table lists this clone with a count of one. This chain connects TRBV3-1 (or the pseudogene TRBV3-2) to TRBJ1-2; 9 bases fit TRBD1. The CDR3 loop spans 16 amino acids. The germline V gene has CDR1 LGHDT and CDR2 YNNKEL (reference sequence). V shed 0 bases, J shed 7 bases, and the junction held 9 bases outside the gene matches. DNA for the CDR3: TGTGCCAGCAGCCAAGACCGCCATACAGGGGGCTCTGGCTACACCTTC. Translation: CASSQDRHTGGSGYTF.

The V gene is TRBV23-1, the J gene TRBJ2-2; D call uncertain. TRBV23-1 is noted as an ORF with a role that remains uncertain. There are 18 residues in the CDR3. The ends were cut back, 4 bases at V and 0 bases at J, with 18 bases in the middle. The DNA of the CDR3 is TGCGCCAGCAGTCCGCTGGGTCGGCAGGCCACGAACACCGGGGAGCTGTTTTTT. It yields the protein CASSPLGRQATNTGELFF.

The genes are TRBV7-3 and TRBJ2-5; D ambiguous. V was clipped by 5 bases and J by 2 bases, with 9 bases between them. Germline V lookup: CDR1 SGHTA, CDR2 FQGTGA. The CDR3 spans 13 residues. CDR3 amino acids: CASSPSEQETQYF. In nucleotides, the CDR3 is TGTGCCAGCAGCCCCAGCGAGCAAGAGACCCAGTACTTC.

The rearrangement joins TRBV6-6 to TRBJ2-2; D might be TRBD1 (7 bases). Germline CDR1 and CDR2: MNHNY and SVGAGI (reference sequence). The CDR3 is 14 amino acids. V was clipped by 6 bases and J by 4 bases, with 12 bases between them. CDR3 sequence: CASSTQGGTGELFF. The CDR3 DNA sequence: TGTGCCAGCAGCACTCAGGGGGGCACCGGGGAGCTGTTTTTT.

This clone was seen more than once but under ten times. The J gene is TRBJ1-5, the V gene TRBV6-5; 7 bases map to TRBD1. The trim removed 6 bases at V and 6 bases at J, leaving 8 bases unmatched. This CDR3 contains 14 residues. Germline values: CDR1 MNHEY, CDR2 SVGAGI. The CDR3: CASSLDRIIQPQHF. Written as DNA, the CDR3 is TGTGCCAGCAGCCTGGACAGGATAATTCAGCCCCAGCATTTT.

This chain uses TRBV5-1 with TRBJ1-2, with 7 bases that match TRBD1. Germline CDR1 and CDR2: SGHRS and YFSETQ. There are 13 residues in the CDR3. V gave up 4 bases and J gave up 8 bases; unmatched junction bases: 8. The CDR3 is CASSPGQERGYTF. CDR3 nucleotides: TGCGCCAGCAGCCCAGGACAGGAAAGGGGCTACACCTTC.

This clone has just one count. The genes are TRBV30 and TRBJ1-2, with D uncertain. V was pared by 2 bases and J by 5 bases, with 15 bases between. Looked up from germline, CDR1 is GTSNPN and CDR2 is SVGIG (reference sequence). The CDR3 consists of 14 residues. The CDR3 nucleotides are TGTGCCTGGAGTTTCAGGATTCCCCCTTATGGCTACACCTTC. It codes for CAWSFRIPPYGYTF.

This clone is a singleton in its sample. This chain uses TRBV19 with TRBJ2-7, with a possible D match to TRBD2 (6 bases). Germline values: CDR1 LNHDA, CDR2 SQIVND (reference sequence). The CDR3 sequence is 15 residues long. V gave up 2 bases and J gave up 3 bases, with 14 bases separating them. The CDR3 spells CASSIKGSGLYEQYF. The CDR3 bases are TGTGCCAGTAGTATAAAGGGGAGCGGGCTCTACGAGCAGTACTTC.

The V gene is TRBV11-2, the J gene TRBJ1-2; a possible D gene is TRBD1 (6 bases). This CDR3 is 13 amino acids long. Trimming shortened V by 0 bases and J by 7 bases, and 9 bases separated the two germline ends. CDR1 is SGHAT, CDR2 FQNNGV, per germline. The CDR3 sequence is CASSLEGGVGYTF. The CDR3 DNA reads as TGTGCCAGCAGCTTAGAAGGGGGGGTTGGCTACACCTTC.

DNA for the CDR3: TGTGCCAGCAGTTTAGGGGGGAGTTCCTACGAGCAGTACGTC. This encodes CASSLGGSSYEQYV. This sequence joins TRBV28 and TRBJ2-7, with D tentatively TRBD2 (6 bases). The CDR3 runs 14 residues. Trimming cost V 2 bases and J 1 base, with 9 bases left between them. Looked up from germline, CDR1 is MDHEN and CDR2 is SYDVKM.

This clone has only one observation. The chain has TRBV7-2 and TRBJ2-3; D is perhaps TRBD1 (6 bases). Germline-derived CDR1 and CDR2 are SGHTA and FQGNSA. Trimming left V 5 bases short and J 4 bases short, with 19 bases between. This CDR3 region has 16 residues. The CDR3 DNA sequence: TGTGCCAGCAGCCTCAGGGGTAACCAGCCCTCAGATACGCAGTATTTT. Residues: CASSLRGNQPSDTQYF.

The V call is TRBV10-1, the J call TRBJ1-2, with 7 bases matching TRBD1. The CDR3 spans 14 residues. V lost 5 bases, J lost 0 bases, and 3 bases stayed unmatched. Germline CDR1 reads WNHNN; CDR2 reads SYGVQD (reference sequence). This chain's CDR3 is CASSPGTANYGYTF. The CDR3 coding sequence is TGCGCCAGCAGTCCCGGGACAGCTAACTATGGCTACACCTTC.

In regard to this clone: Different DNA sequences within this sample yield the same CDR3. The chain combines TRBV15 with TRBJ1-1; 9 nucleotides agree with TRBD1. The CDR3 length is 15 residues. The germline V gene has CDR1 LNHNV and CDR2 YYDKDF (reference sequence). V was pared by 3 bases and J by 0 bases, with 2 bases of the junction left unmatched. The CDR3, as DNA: TGTGCCACCAGCAGGGGGACAGGGATGAACACTGAAGCTTTCTTT. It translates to CATSRGTGMNTEAFF.

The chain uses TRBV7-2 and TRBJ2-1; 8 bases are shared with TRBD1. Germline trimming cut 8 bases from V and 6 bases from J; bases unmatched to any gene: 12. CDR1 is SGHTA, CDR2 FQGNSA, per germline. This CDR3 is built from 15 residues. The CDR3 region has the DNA TGTGCCAGCGGGATTGACAGGGGAAGCGGCAATGAGCAGTTCTTC. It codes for CASGIDRGSGNEQFF.

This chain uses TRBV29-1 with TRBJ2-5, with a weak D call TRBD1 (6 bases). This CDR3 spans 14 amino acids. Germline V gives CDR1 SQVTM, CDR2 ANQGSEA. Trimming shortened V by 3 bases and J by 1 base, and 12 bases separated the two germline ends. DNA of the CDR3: TGCAGCGTTGACGGGGACACACTCCAAGAGACCCAGTACTTC. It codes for CSVDGDTLQETQYF.

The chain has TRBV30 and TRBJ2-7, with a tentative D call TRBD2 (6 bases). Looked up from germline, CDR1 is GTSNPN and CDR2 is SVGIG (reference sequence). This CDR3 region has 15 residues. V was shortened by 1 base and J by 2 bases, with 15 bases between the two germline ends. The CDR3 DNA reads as TGTGCCTGGAGTGCCGGGTGGGGGGTCCCCTACGAGCAGTACTTC. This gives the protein CAWSAGWGVPYEQYF.

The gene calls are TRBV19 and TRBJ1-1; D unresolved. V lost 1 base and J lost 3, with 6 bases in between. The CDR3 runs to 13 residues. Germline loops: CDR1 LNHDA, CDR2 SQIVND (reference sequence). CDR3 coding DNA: TGTGCCAGTAGTATAGGGGCTGACACTGAAGCTTTCTTT. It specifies CASSIGADTEAFF.

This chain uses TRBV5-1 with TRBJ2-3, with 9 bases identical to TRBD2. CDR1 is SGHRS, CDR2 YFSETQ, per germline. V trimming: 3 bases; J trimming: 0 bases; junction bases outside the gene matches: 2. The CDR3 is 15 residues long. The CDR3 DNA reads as TGCGCCAGCAGCTCTAGCGGGGCTAGCACAGATACGCAGTATTTT. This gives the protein CASSSSGASTDTQYF. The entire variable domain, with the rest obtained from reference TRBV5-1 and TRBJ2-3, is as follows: KAGVTQTPRYLIKTRGQQVTLSCSPISGHRSVSWYQQTPGQGLQFLFEYFSETQRNKGNFPGRFSGRQFSNSRSEMNVSTLELGDSALYLCASSSSGASTDTQYFGPGTRLTVL.